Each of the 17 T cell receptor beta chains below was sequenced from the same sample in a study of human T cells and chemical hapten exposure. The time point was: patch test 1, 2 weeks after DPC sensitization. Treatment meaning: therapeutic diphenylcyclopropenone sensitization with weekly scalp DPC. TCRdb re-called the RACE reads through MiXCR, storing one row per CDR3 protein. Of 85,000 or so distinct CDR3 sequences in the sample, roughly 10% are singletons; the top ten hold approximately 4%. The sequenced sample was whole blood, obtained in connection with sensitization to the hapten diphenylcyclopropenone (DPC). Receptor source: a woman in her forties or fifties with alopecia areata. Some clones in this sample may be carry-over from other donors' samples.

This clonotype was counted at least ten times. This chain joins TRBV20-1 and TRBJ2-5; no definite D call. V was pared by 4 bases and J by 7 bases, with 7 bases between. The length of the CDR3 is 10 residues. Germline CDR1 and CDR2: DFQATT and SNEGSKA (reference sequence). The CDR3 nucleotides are TGCAGTGCTATGATAGGGACCCAGTACTTC. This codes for CSAMIGTQYF.

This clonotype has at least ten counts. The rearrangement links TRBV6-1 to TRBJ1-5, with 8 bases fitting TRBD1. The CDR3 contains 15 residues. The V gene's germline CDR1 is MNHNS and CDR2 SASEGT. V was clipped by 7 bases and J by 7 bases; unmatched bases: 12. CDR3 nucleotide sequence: TGTGCCAGCATCGACAGGGGCCTCCGTAGCCAGCCCCAGCATTTT. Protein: CASIDRGLRSQPQHF.

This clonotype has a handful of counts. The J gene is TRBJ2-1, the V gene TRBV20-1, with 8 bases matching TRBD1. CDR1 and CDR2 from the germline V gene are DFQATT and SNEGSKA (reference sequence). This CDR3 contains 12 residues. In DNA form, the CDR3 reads TGCAGCGTTGGACAGGGCCCTAATGAGCAGTTCTTC. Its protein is CSVGQGPNEQFF.

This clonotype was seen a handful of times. CDR3 loop: CSVLVAGGTSYEQYF. CDR3 nucleotides: TGCAGCGTTCTAGTAGCGGGAGGGACCTCCTACGAGCAGTACTTC. The rearrangement joins TRBV29-1 to TRBJ2-7, with 11 positions matching TRBD2. This CDR3 has 15 amino acids. The V gene end was trimmed by 5 bases and the J gene end by 0 bases; junction bases not matched to a gene: 6. CDR1 is SQVTM and CDR2 is ANQGSEA in the germline V gene.

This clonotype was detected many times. The CDR3 coding sequence is TGTGCCAGCTCACCACCGGCAAGATATGGCTACACCTTC. Its protein is CASSPPARYGYTF. The chain recombines TRBV18 with TRBJ1-2; D remains ambiguous. Per germline, CDR1 KGHSH and CDR2 LQKENI. CDR3 length equals 13 residues. Trimming took 0 bases from V and 5 from J, leaving 7 bases between them.

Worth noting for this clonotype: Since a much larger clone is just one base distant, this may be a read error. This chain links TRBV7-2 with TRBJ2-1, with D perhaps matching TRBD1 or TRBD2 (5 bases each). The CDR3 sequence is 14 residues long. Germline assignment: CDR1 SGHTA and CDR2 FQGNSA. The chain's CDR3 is CASGLAGSGTAQFF. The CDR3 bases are TGTGCCAGCGGCTTAGCAGGGAGTGGAACGGCCCAGTTCTTC.

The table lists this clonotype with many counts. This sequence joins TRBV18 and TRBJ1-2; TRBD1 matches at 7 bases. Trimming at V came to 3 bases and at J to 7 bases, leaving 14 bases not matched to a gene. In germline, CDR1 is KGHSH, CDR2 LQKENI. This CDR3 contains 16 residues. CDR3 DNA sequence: TGTGCCAGCTCACCGACCCCCCAGGGGGTATCGGGTGGCTACACCTTC. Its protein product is CASSPTPQGVSGGYTF.

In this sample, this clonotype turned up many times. In DNA form, the CDR3 reads TGCAGTGCTAGAAGGCCTAGCGGGGGAAAACAAGAGACCCAGTACTTC. Translation gives CSARRPSGGKQETQYF. This rearrangement joins TRBV20-1 to TRBJ2-5, with TRBD2 matching 10 bases. The CDR3 sequence is 16 residues long. Per the germline V gene, CDR1 is DFQATT and CDR2 is SNEGSKA (reference sequence). Unmatched junction bases numbered 8, after V lost 2 bases and J lost 2 bases.

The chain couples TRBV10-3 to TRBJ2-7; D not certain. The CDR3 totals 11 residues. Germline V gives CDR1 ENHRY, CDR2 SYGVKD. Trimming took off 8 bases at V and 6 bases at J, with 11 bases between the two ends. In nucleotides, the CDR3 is TGTGCCATCGCAATTGCGATCGAGCAGTACTTC. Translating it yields CAIAIAIEQYF.

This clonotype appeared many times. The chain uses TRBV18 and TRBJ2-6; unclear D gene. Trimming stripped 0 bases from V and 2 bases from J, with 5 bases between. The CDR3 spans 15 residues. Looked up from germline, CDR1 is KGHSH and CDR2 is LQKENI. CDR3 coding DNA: TGTGCCAGCTCACCACCGAGTACTGGGGCCAACGTCCTGACTTTC. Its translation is CASSPPSTGANVLTF.

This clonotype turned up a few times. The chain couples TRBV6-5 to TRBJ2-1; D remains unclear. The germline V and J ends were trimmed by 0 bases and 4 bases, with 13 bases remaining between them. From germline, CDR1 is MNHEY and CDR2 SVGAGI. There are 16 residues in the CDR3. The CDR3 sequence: CASSYSRTPRYNEQFF. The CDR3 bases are TGTGCCAGCAGTTACTCCCGGACCCCCAGGTACAATGAGCAGTTCTTC.

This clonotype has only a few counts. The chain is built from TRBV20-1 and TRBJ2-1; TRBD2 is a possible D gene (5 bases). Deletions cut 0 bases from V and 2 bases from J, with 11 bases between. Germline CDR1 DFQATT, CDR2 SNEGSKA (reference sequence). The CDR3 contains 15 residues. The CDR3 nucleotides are TGCAGTGCTAGAGATCCCAGAGGGACCTACAATGAGCAGTTCTTC. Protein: CSARDPRGTYNEQFF.

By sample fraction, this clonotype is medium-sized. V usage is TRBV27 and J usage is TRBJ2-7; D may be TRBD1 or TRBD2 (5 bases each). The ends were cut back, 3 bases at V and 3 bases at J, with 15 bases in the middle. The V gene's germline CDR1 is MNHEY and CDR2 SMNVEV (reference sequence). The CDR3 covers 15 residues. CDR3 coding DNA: TGTGCCAGCAGTTTCTCCGGGATGACAGACTACGAGCAGTACTTC. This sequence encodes CASSFSGMTDYEQYF.

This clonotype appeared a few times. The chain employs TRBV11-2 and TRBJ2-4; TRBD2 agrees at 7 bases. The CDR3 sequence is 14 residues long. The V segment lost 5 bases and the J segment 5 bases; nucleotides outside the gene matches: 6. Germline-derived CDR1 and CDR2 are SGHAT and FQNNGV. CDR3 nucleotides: TGTGCCAGCAGCGTACGCGGGGGTGAAAACATTCAGTACTTC. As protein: CASSVRGGENIQYF.

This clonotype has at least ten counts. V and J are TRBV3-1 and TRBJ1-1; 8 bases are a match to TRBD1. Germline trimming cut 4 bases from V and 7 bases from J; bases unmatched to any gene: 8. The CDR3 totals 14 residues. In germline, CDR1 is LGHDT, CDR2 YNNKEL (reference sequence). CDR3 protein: CASSPGGSGFEAFF. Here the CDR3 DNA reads TGTGCCAGCAGCCCAGGGGGCAGCGGATTTGAAGCTTTCTTT.

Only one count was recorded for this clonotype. CDR3 protein: CASSLDPRGRDTGELFF. The CDR3, as DNA: TGTGCCAGCAGCTTAGATCCCAGGGGACGCGACACCGGGGAGCTGTTTTTT. V is TRBV11-2 and J is TRBJ2-2; tentative D call: TRBD1 (6 bases). The CDR3 spans 17 residues. Per the germline V gene, CDR1 is SGHAT and CDR2 is FQNNGV. V was trimmed by 0 bases and J by 3 bases, leaving 14 bases between them. Full variable domain (missing parts from reference TRBV11-2 and TRBJ2-2): EAGVAQSPRYKIIEKRQSVAFWCNPISGHATLYWYQQILGQGPKLLIQFQNNGVVDDSQLPKDRFSAERLKGVDSTLKIQPAKLEDSAVYLCASSLDPRGRDTGELFFGEGSRLTVL.

This CDR3 is CASSSRNRQGWIADTQYF. CDR3 nucleotide sequence: TGTGCCAGCAGTTCACGAAATCGGCAGGGTTGGATTGCAGATACGCAGTATTTT. The J gene is TRBJ2-3, the V gene TRBV12-3 or TRBV12-4; D possibly corresponds to TRBD1 (5 bases). The CDR3 spans 18 residues. V was pared by 4 bases and J by 4 bases, with 24 bases between.